A selection of T cell receptor beta chains follows, all from one sample in a study of T-cell memory formation after mild COVID-19. TCRdb re-analysed the 5' RACE reads in MiXCR, keeping a single row per CDR3 protein. In the table there are 300,000 or so distinct CDR3 sequences, around 15% of which are singletons. The sample consisted of PBMCs or a T cell subset sorted from them (not recorded which). These TCRs come from a young man who had mild COVID-19 (a few samples of this study predate the infection). Cell type and time point are not known. Both conserved end residues are part of each CDR3. Fields, in order: D gene, J gene, clone size, CDR3 length, V gene, CDR3 protein, CDR3 DNA. The D gene is left open where the match is weak. The listing skips clone size in some rows; elsewhere it reads once, few, many or a size class.

d_gene: TRBD1; j_gene: TRBJ1-2; abundance: few; len: 17; v_gene: TRBV6-2/TRBV6-3; CDR3aa: CASSYPRMGQAWYGYTF; CDR3nt: TGTGCCAGCAGTTACCCACGAATGGGACAGGCTTGGTATGGCTACACCTTC
d_gene: NA; j_gene: TRBJ2-5; abundance: many; len: 14; v_gene: TRBV5-1; CDR3aa: CASSTGTHQETQYF; CDR3nt: TGCGCCAGCAGCACCGGGACACATCAAGAGACCCAGTACTTC
d_gene: NA; j_gene: TRBJ2-5; abundance: few; len: 15; v_gene: TRBV11-2; CDR3aa: CASSLNPAGGETQYF; CDR3nt: TGTGCCAGCAGCTTAAACCCCGCCGGGGGAGAGACCCAGTACTTC
d_gene: NA; j_gene: TRBJ1-2; abundance: NA; len: 14; v_gene: TRBV2; CDR3aa: CASSLKAGQYGYTF; CDR3nt: TGTGCCAGCAGTCTAAAAGCCGGACAGTATGGCTACACCTTC
d_gene: NA; j_gene: TRBJ1-5; abundance: NA; len: 15; v_gene: TRBV2; CDR3aa: CAVQRGGGSNQPQHF; CDR3nt: TGTGCCGTCCAACGAGGGGGTGGGAGCAATCAGCCCCAGCATTTT
d_gene: TRBD1; j_gene: TRBJ1-2; abundance: NA; len: 18; v_gene: TRBV7-8; CDR3aa: CASSLKPGQAPPYYGYTF; CDR3nt: TGTGCCAGCAGCTTGAAACCGGGACAGGCCCCACCTTACTATGGCTACACCTTC
d_gene: NA; j_gene: TRBJ2-5; abundance: few; len: 14; v_gene: TRBV29-1; CDR3aa: CSAERQGREETQYF; CDR3nt: TGCAGCGCAGAACGACAGGGGCGGGAGGAGACCCAGTACTTC
d_gene: TRBD2; j_gene: TRBJ2-1; abundance: few; len: 16; v_gene: TRBV12-3/TRBV12-4; CDR3aa: CASSASPGLASLEQFF; CDR3nt: TGTGCCAGCAGTGCGTCCCCGGGACTAGCAAGTCTTGAGCAGTTCTTC
d_gene: TRBD1; j_gene: TRBJ1-5; abundance: NA; len: 15; v_gene: TRBV2; CDR3aa: CASSESGTGGQPQHF; CDR3nt: TGTGCCAGCAGTGAATCAGGGACAGGGGGTCAGCCCCAGCATTTT
d_gene: NA; j_gene: TRBJ1-4; abundance: few; len: 13; v_gene: TRBV19; CDR3aa: CASRTANNEKLFF; CDR3nt: TGTGCCAGTCGGACAGCGAATAATGAAAAACTGTTTTTT
d_gene: TRBD2; j_gene: TRBJ2-4; abundance: NA; len: 18; v_gene: TRBV20-1; CDR3aa: CSAPPGLAGLGAKNIQYF; CDR3nt: TGCAGTGCTCCTCCGGGACTAGCGGGGCTAGGGGCCAAAAACATTCAGTACTTC
d_gene: NA; j_gene: TRBJ1-5; abundance: NA; len: 15; v_gene: TRBV3-1; CDR3aa: CASSQSRGAEQPQHF; CDR3nt: TGTGCCAGCAGCCAGAGTAGGGGGGCCGAACAGCCCCAGCATTTT
d_gene: NA; j_gene: TRBJ1-1; abundance: NA; len: 16; v_gene: TRBV28; CDR3aa: CASSPPPQGSDTEAFF; CDR3nt: TGTGCCAGCAGTCCGCCACCTCAGGGGTCGGACACTGAAGCTTTCTTT
d_gene: NA; j_gene: TRBJ2-2; abundance: few; len: 14; v_gene: TRBV11-3; CDR3aa: CASSPIPNTGELFF; CDR3nt: TGTGCCAGCAGCCCCATACCGAACACCGGGGAGCTGTTTTTT
d_gene: NA; j_gene: TRBJ1-3; abundance: NA; len: 12; v_gene: TRBV7-9; CDR3aa: CASTPHRNTIYF; CDR3nt: TGTGCCAGCACCCCACACCGAAACACCATATATTTT
d_gene: NA; j_gene: TRBJ2-3; abundance: few; len: 16; v_gene: TRBV6-6; CDR3aa: CASSYSSGDSTDTQYF; CDR3nt: TGTGCCAGCAGTTACTCTTCAGGGGATAGCACAGATACGCAGTATTTT
d_gene: TRBD1; j_gene: TRBJ2-3; abundance: few; len: 14; v_gene: TRBV20-1; CDR3aa: CSARATGRTDTQYF; CDR3nt: TGCAGTGCTAGAGCGACAGGGCGAACAGATACGCAGTATTTT
d_gene: TRBD2; j_gene: TRBJ2-3; abundance: few; len: 17; v_gene: TRBV7-2; CDR3aa: CASSRPRGDPSTDTQYF; CDR3nt: TGTGCCAGCAGCCGTCCTCGGGGGGACCCTAGCACAGATACGCAGTATTTT
d_gene: TRBD2; j_gene: TRBJ2-1; abundance: few; len: 15; v_gene: TRBV6-2/TRBV6-3; CDR3aa: CASSDAAGERNEQFF; CDR3nt: TGTGCCAGCAGCGACGCAGCGGGGGAACGAAATGAGCAGTTCTTC
d_gene: NA; j_gene: TRBJ2-2; abundance: NA; len: 13; v_gene: TRBV2; CDR3aa: CASRGVAAGELFF; CDR3nt: TGTGCCAGCAGAGGGGTAGCAGCCGGGGAGCTGTTTTTT
d_gene: NA; j_gene: TRBJ2-5; abundance: few; len: 16; v_gene: TRBV18; CDR3aa: CASSQVRASGGGTQYF; CDR3nt: TGTGCCAGCTCACAGGTGCGGGCCTCCGGAGGTGGGACCCAGTACTTC
d_gene: NA; j_gene: TRBJ1-2; abundance: few; len: 13; v_gene: TRBV20-1; CDR3aa: CSAREAGHYGYTF; CDR3nt: TGCAGTGCTAGAGAAGCAGGGCACTATGGCTACACCTTC
d_gene: NA; j_gene: TRBJ1-1; abundance: few; len: 13; v_gene: TRBV12-3/TRBV12-4; CDR3aa: CASSFGIGTEAFF; CDR3nt: TGTGCCAGCAGTTTTGGTATCGGGACTGAAGCTTTCTTT
d_gene: NA; j_gene: TRBJ2-3; abundance: many; len: 15; v_gene: TRBV7-8; CDR3aa: CASSLALGSTDTQYF; CDR3nt: TGTGCCAGCAGCTTAGCGCTGGGGAGCACAGATACGCAGTATTTT
d_gene: NA; j_gene: TRBJ2-7; abundance: few; len: 17; v_gene: TRBV6-2/TRBV6-3; CDR3aa: CASSLRPRATSSYEQYF; CDR3nt: TGTGCCAGCAGTTTACGCCCCAGGGCGACTAGCTCCTACGAGCAGTACTTC
d_gene: TRBD1; j_gene: TRBJ1-6; abundance: many; len: 17; v_gene: TRBV4-1; CDR3aa: CASSPAPGQGYPSPLHF; CDR3nt: TGCGCCAGCAGCCCAGCCCCGGGACAGGGGTATCCGTCACCCCTCCACTTT
d_gene: TRBD1; j_gene: TRBJ2-2; abundance: NA; len: 16; v_gene: TRBV7-3; CDR3aa: CASSRGGQMNTGELFF; CDR3nt: TGTGCCAGCAGCCGAGGGGGACAGATGAACACCGGGGAGCTGTTTTTT
d_gene: NA; j_gene: TRBJ2-5; abundance: NA; len: 17; v_gene: TRBV28; CDR3aa: CASSPDGVAETKETQYF; CDR3nt: TGTGCCAGCAGTCCAGACGGGGTGGCAGAGACGAAAGAGACCCAGTACTTC
d_gene: TRBD2; j_gene: TRBJ2-1; abundance: NA; len: 15; v_gene: TRBV20-1; CDR3aa: CSARPPTSGVNEQFF; CDR3nt: TGCAGTGCTAGACCACCGACTAGCGGGGTCAATGAGCAGTTCTTC
d_gene: NA; j_gene: TRBJ2-3; abundance: NA; len: 11; v_gene: TRBV29-1; CDR3aa: CSVEKGDTQYF; CDR3nt: TGCAGCGTGGAGAAAGGAGATACGCAGTATTTT
d_gene: TRBD2; j_gene: TRBJ2-7; abundance: few; len: 14; v_gene: TRBV10-1; CDR3aa: CASSEAGRPYEQYF; CDR3nt: TGCGCCAGCAGTGAAGCGGGGAGGCCCTACGAGCAGTACTTC
d_gene: TRBD2; j_gene: TRBJ2-1; abundance: NA; len: 16; v_gene: TRBV5-1; CDR3aa: CASSLLAGANYNEQFF; CDR3nt: TGCGCCAGCAGCTTATTAGCGGGGGCCAACTACAATGAGCAGTTCTTC
d_gene: TRBD1; j_gene: TRBJ2-3; abundance: few; len: 16; v_gene: TRBV4-2; CDR3aa: CASSQVQGQDTDTQYF; CDR3nt: TGTGCCAGCAGCCAAGTACAGGGACAGGACACAGATACGCAGTATTTT